Listed below are T cell receptor beta chains from one sample, sequenced in a study of blood T cells in healthy people across ages. TCRdb recomputed calls from the 5' RACE reads with MiXCR, one row per CDR3 protein. Of fewer than 800,000 distinct CDR3 sequences listed, around 25% are singletons. The sample was also reused in another study, on T cells of mothers and their children.

The sequencing input was blood. These receptors were taken from a boy aged 5-17 years in good health. CDR3s include the opening cysteine and the closing phenylalanine or tryptophan. Each record gives: V gene, J gene, CDR3 length, D gene, clone size, CDR3 protein, CDR3 DNA. The D gene is left open where the match is weak. Not all rows give a size; the values are once, few, many and, for expanded clones, a class.

TRBV5-1,TRBJ2-5,15,NA,few,CASSLYPGPQETQYF,TGCGCCAGCAGCTTGTACCCAGGGCCCCAAGAGACCCAGTACTTC
TRBV20-1,TRBJ2-2,14,NA,few,CSAKEGMNTGELFF,TGCAGTGCTAAGGAGGGGATGAACACCGGGGAGCTGTTTTTT
TRBV6-2/TRBV6-3,TRBJ2-2,14,NA,NA,CASSYLSESGELFF,TGTGCCAGCAGTTACCTCAGTGAGTCCGGGGAGCTGTTTTTT
TRBV7-9,TRBJ1-1,16,NA,few,CASSHRQPGGNTEAFF,TGTGCCAGCAGCCACCGTCAGCCGGGCGGAAACACTGAAGCTTTCTTT
TRBV29-1,TRBJ2-1,15,TRBD1,few,CSVDRGDREHNEQFF,TGCAGCGTTGACAGGGGGGACAGGGAACACAATGAGCAGTTCTTC
TRBV13,TRBJ2-5,11,TRBD2,few,CASSPQAGQYF,TGTGCCAGCAGCCCCCAAGCGGGACAGTACTTC
TRBV5-1,TRBJ2-1,14,NA,NA,CASSLGVVGNEQFF,TGCGCCAGCAGCTTGGGAGTGGTAGGGAATGAGCAGTTCTTC
TRBV7-9,TRBJ2-7,15,NA,NA,CASSLKGRALLEQYF,TGTGCCAGCAGCTTAAAAGGAAGGGCCCTACTCGAGCAGTACTTC
TRBV29-1,TRBJ2-5,17,TRBD1,few,CSVVRGQGVSYQETQYF,TGCAGCGTTGTACGCGGACAGGGCGTATCCTACCAAGAGACCCAGTACTTC
TRBV5-1,TRBJ2-7,16,NA,NA,CASSLEQASFSYEQYF,TGCGCCAGCAGCTTGGAACAGGCTTCTTTCTCCTACGAGCAGTACTTC
TRBV7-2,TRBJ2-5,12,NA,few,CASSLDIETQYF,TGTGCCAGCAGCTTAGACATCGAGACCCAGTACTTC
TRBV7-9,TRBJ1-4,12,NA,NA,CASRKEREKLFF,TGTGCCAGCAGAAAGGAACGGGAAAAACTGTTTTTT
TRBV24-1,TRBJ2-3,15,NA,NA,CASSPREGRSDTQYF,TGTGCCAGTAGTCCCCGTGAAGGGAGATCAGATACGCAGTATTTT
TRBV29-1,TRBJ1-2,14,NA,NA,CSVSGTEPNYGYTF,TGCAGCGTTTCCGGGACGGAGCCGAACTATGGCTACACCTTC
TRBV12-3/TRBV12-4,TRBJ2-7,14,NA,NA,CARVVGGNTSEQYF,TGTGCCAGGGTTGTGGGCGGGAACACATCAGAGCAGTACTTC
TRBV7-7,TRBJ1-5,19,NA,few,CASSPKGSHRVSSNQPQHF,TGTGCTAGCAGCCCAAAGGGTTCACACAGGGTCTCGAGCAATCAGCCCCAGCATTTT
TRBV28,TRBJ2-7,16,TRBD1,NA,CASSNLGQGIHYEQYF,TGTGCCAGCAGCAACCTGGGACAGGGGATACACTACGAGCAGTACTTC
TRBV5-1,TRBJ2-1,14,NA,few,CASSPGGTDNEQFF,TGCGCCAGCAGCCCGGGTGGTACGGACAATGAGCAGTTCTTC
TRBV6-2/TRBV6-3,TRBJ2-3,16,NA,few,CASSYSPRQRTDTQYF,TGTGCCAGCAGTTACTCTCCTAGACAGCGCACAGATACGCAGTATTTT
TRBV27,TRBJ2-4,14,TRBD1,NA,CASSPGQGMDIQYF,TGTGCCAGCAGTCCAGGACAGGGGATGGACATTCAGTACTTC
TRBV5-1,TRBJ2-1,15,TRBD2,few,CASSYLAGGDNEQFF,TGCGCCAGCAGCTACTTAGCGGGGGGAGACAATGAGCAGTTCTTC
TRBV5-6,TRBJ1-1,15,NA,NA,CASSFQPGTRAEAFF,TGTGCCAGCAGCTTTCAACCGGGAACCAGGGCCGAAGCTTTCTTT
TRBV29-1,TRBJ2-7,13,TRBD1,many,CSAGQGPSYEQYF,TGCAGCGCGGGACAGGGGCCCTCCTACGAGCAGTACTTC